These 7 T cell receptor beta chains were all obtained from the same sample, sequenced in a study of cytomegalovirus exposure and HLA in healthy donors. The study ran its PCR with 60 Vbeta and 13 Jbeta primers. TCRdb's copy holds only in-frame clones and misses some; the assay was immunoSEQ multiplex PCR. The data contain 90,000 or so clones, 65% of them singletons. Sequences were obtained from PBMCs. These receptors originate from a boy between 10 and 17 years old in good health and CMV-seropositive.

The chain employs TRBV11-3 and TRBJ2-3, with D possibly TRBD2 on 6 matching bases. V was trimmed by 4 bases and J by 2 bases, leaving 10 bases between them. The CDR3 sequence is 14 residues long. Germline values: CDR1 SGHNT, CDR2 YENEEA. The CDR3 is CASSSGGTTDTQYF. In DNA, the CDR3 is TGTGCCAGCAGCTCTGGGGGGACCACAGATACGCAGTATTTT. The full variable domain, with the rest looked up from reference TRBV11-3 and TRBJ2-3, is EAGVVQSPRYKIIEKKQPVAFWCNPISGHNTLYWYLQNLGQGPELLIRYENEEAVDDSQLPKDRFSAERLKGVDSTLKIQPAELGDSAVYLCASSSGGTTDTQYFGPGTRLTVL.

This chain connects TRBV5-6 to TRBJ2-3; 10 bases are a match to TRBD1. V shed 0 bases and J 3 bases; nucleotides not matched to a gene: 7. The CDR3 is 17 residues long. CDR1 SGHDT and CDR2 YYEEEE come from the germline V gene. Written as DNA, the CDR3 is TGTGCCAGCAGCTTGGGGTGGTGGGACAGGGGAACAGATACGCAGTATTTT. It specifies CASSLGWWDRGTDTQYF.

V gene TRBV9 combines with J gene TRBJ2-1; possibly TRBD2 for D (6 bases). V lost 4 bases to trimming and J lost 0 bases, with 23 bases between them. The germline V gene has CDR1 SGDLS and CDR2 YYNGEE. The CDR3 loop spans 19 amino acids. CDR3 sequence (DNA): TGTGCCAGCAGCAGGACGGGTGGGGGAGGCACCAGCTCCTACAATGAGCAGTTCTTC. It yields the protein CASSRTGGGGTSSYNEQFF.

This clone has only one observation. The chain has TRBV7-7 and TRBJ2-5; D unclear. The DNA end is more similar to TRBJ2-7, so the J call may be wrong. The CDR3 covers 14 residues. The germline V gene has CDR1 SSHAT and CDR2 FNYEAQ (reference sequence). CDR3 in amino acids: CASSLEYGSYEQYF. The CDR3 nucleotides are TGTGCCAGCAGCTTAGAGTACGGTTCGTACGAGCAGTACTTC.

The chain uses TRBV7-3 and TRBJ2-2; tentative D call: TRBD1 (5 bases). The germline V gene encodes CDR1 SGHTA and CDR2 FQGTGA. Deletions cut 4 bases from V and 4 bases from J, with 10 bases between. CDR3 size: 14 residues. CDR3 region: CASSSGHFTGELFF. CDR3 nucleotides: TGTGCCAGCAGCTCCGGACACTTCACCGGGGAGCTGTTTTTT. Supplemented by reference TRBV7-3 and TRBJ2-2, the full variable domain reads GAGVSQTPSNKVTEKGKYVELRCDPISGHTALYWYRQSLGQGPEFLIYFQGTGAADDSGLPNDRFFAVRPEGSVSTLKIQRTERGDSAVYLCASSSGHFTGELFFGEGSRLTVL.

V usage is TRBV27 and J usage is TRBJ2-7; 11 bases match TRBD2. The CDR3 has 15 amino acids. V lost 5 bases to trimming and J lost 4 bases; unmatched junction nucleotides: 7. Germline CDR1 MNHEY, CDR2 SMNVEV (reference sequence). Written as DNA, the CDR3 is TGTGCCAGCAGTCCAATGACTAGCGGGACGTACGAGCAGTACTTC. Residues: CASSPMTSGTYEQYF.

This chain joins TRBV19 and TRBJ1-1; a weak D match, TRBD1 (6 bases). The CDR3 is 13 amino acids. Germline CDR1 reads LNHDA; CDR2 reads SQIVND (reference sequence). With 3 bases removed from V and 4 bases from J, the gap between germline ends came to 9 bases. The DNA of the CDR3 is TGTGCCAGTAGTATCAGGGGACCCACTGAAGCTTTCTTT. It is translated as CASSIRGPTEAFF. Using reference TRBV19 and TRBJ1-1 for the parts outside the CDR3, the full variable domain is DGGITQSPKYLFRKEGQNVTLSCEQNLNHDAMYWYRQDPGQGLRLIYYSQIVNDFQKGDIAEGYSVSREKKESFPLTVTSAQKNPTAFYLCASSIRGPTEAFFGQGTRLTVV.